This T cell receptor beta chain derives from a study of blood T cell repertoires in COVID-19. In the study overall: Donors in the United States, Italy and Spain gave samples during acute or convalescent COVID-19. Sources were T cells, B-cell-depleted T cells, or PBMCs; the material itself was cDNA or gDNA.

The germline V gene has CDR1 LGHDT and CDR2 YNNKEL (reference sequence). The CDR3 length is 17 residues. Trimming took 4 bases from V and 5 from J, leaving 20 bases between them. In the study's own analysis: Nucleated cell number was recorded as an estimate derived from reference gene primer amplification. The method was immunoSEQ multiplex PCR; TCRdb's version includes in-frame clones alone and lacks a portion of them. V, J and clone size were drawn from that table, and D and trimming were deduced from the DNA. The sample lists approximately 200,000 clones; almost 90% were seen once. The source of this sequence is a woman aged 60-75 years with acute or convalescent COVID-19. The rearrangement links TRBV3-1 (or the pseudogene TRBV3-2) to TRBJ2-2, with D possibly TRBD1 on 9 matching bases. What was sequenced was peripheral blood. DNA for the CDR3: TGTGCCAGCAGCCTTACAGGGGGCGCGGGAGGAACCGGGGAGCTGTTTTTT. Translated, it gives CASSLTGGAGGTGELFF.